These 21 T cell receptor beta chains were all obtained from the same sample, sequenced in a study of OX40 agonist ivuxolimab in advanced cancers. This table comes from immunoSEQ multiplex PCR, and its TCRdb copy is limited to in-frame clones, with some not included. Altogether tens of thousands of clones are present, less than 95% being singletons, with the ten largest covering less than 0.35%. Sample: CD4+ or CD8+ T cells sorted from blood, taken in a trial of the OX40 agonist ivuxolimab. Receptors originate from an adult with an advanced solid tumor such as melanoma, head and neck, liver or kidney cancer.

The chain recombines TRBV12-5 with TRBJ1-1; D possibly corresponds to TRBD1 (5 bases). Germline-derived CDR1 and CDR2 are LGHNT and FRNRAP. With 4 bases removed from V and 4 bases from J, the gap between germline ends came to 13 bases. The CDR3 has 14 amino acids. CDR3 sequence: CASGSGVSRTEAFF. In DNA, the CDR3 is TGTGCTAGTGGTTCGGGGGTGTCTCGCACTGAAGCTTTCTTT.

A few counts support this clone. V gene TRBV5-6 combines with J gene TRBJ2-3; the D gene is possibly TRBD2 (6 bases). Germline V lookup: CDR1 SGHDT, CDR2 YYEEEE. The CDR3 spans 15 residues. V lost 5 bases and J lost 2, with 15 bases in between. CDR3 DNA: TGTGCCAGCAGAAAACGGGGGTTTACCACAGATACGCAGTATTTT. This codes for CASRKRGFTTDTQYF.

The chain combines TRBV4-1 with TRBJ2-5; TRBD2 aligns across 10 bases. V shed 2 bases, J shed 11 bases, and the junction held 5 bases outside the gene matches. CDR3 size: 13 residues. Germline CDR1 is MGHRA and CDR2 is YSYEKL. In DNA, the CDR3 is TGCGCCAGCAGCCAAATCCTAGCGGGGGCTCAGTACTTC. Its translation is CASSQILAGAQYF.

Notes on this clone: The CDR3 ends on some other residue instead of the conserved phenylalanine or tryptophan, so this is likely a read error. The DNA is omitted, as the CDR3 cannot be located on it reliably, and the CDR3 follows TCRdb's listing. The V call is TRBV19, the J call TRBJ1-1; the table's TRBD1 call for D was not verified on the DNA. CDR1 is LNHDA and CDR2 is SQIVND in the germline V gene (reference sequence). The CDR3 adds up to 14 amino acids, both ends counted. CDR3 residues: CASSALEPSGTVFL.

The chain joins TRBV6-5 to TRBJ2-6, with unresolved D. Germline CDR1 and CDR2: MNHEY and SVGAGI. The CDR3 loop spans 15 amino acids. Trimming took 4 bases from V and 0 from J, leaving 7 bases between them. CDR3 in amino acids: CASSFSGSGANVLTF. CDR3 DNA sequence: TGTGCCAGCAGTTTTTCCGGCTCTGGGGCCAACGTCCTGACTTTC.

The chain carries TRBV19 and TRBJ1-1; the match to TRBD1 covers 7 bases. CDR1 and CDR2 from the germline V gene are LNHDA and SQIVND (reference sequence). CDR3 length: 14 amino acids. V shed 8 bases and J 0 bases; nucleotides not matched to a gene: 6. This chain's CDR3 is CASGTVFMNTEAFF. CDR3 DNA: TGTGCCAGTGGGACAGTTTTCATGAACACTGAAGCTTTCTTT.

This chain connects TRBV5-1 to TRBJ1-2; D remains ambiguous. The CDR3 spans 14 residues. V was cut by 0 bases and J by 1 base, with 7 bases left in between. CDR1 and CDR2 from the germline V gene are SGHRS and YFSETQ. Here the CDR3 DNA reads TGCGCCAGCAGCTTGGAGCTGAGTAACTATGGCTACACCTTC. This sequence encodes CASSLELSNYGYTF. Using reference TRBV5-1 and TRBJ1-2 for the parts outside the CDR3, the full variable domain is KAGVTQTPRYLIKTRGQQVTLSCSPISGHRSVSWYQQTPGQGLQFLFEYFSETQRNKGNFPGRFSGRQFSNSRSEMNVSTLELGDSALYLCASSLELSNYGYTFGSGTRLTVV.

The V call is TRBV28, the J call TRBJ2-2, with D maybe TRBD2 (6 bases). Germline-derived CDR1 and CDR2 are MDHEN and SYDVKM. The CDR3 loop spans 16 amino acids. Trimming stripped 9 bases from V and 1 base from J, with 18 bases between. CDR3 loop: CASRLSGSRNTGELFF. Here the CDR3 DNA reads TGTGCCAGTAGATTAAGCGGGTCAAGGAACACCGGGGAGCTGTTTTTT.

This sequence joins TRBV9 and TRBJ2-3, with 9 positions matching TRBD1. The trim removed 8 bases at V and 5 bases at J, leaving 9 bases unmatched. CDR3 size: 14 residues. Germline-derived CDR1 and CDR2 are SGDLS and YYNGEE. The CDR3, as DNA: TGTGCCAGACACCGGGACAGGGTTCGAGATACGCAGTATTTT. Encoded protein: CARHRDRVRDTQYF.

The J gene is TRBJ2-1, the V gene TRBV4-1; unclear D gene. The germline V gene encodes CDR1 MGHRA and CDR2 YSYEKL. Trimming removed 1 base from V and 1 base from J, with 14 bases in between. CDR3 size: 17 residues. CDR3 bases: TGCGCCAGCAGCCAAGTCGATTTGGGGTTGTCCTACAATGAGCAGTTCTTC. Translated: CASSQVDLGLSYNEQFF.

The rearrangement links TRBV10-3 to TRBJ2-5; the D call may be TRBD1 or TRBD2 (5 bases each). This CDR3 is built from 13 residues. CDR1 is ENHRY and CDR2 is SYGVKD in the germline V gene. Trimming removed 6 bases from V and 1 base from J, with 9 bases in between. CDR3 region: CAIRVGAQETQYF. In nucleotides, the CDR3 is TGTGCCATCAGGGTCGGGGCCCAAGAGACCCAGTACTTC.

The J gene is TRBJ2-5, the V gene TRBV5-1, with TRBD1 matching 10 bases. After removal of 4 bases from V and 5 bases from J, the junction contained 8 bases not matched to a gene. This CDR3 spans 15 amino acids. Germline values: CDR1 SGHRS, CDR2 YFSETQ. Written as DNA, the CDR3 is TGCGCCAGCAGCGTGGCCGGACAGGGGGTTGAGACCCAGTACTTC. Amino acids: CASSVAGQGVETQYF. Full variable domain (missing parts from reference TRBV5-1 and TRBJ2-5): KAGVTQTPRYLIKTRGQQVTLSCSPISGHRSVSWYQQTPGQGLQFLFEYFSETQRNKGNFPGRFSGRQFSNSRSEMNVSTLELGDSALYLCASSVAGQGVETQYFGPGTRLLVL.

CDR3 sequence: CASSFYQANEKLFF. The CDR3 bases are TGTGCCAGCAGCTTTTACCAGGCTAATGAAAAACTGTTTTTT. This rearrangement joins TRBV11-2 to TRBJ1-4; no firm D call. Trimming took off 3 bases at V and 3 bases at J, with 8 bases between the two ends. In germline, CDR1 is SGHAT, CDR2 FQNNGV. The CDR3 totals 14 residues.

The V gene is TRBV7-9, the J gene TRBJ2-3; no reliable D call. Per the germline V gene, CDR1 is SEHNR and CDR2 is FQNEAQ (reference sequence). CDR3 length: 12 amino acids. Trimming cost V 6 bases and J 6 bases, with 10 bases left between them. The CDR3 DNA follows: TGTGCCAGCAGTCCTGTCCACGATACGCAGTATTTT. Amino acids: CASSPVHDTQYF.

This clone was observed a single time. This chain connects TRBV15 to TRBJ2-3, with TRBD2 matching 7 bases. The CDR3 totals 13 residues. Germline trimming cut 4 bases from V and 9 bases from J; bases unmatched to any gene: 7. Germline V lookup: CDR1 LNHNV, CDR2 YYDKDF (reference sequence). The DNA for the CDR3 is TGTGCCACCAGCACCCCCCCTAGCGGCACGCAGTATTTT. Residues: CATSTPPSGTQYF.

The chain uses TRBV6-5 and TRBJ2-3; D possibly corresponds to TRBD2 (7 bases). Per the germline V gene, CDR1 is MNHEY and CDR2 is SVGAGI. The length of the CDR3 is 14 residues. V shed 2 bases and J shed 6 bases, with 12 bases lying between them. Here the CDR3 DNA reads TGTGCCAGCAGTTACCTTGCGGGGGCGGATACGCAGTATTTT. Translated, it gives CASSYLAGADTQYF.

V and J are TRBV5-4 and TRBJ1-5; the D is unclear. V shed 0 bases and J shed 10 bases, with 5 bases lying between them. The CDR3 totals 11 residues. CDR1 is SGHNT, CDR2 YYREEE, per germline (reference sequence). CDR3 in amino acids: CASSLVQPQHF. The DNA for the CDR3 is TGTGCCAGCAGCTTGGTACAACCCCAGCATTTT.

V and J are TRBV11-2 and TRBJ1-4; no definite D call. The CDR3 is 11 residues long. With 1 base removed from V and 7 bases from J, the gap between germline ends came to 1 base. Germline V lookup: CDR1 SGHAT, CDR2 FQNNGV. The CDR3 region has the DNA TGTGCCAGCAGCTTAGCTGAAAAACTGTTTTTT. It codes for CASSLAEKLFF.

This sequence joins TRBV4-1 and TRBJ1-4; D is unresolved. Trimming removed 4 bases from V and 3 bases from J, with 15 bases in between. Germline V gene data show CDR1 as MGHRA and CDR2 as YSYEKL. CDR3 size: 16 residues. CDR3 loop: CASSLWTRAPNEKLFF. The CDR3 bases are TGCGCCAGCAGCCTGTGGACTCGGGCACCTAATGAAAAACTGTTTTTT.

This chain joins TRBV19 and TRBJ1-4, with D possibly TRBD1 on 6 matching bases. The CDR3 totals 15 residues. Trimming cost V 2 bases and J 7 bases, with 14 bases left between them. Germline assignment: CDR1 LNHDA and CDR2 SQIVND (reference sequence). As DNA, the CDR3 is TGTGCCAGTAGTATATCTGCTGGGGGCTTTGAAAAACTGTTTTTT. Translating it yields CASSISAGGFEKLFF.

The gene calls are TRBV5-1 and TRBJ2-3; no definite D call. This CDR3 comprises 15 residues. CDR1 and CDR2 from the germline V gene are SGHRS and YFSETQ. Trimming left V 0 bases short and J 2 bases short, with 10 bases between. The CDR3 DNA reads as TGCGCCAGCAGCTTGGTACAGCGAGACACAGATACGCAGTATTTT. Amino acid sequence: CASSLVQRDTDTQYF.